These 22 T cell receptor beta chains were all obtained from the same sample, sequenced in a study of OX40 agonist ivuxolimab in advanced cancers. Some clones are missing from TCRdb's copy, which holds only in-frame ones; the method was immunoSEQ multiplex PCR. The repertoire holds some 41,000 clones, with about 88% as singletons. The input for sequencing was CD4+ or CD8+ T cells sorted from blood, taken in a trial of the OX40 agonist ivuxolimab. The receptors were gathered from an adult with an advanced solid tumor such as melanoma, head and neck, liver or kidney cancer.

This chain uses TRBV7-2 with TRBJ1-1, with 8 bases aligning to TRBD1. This CDR3 is built from 15 residues. V was clipped by 3 bases and J by 5 bases; unmatched bases: 8. CDR1 and CDR2 from the germline V gene are SGHTA and FQGNSA. The CDR3 loop is CASSFYIDRGTEAFF. The DNA of the CDR3 is TGTGCCAGCAGCTTCTACATCGACAGGGGTACTGAAGCTTTCTTT.

V and J are TRBV6-6 and TRBJ1-2; TRBD1 agrees at 7 bases. CDR1 MNHNY and CDR2 SVGAGI come from the germline V gene (reference sequence). CDR3 size: 12 residues. Trimming took 8 bases from V and 5 from J; bases not matched to a gene: 5. CDR3 sequence reads: CASQGGLYGYTF. In DNA form, the CDR3 reads TGTGCCAGCCAGGGGGGCCTATATGGCTACACCTTC.

The rearrangement joins TRBV9 to TRBJ2-6, with D tentatively TRBD1 (5 bases). The germline CDR1 and CDR2 sequences are SGDLS and YYNGEE. CDR3 length: 15 residues. The V gene lost 8 bases and the J gene lost 2 bases, with 14 bases spanning the gap. The CDR3 DNA sequence: TGTGCCAGTGGGGCAGGGTCAGCTGGGGCCAACGTCCTGACTTTC. This encodes CASGAGSAGANVLTF.

The rearrangement uses TRBV6-1 and TRBJ1-5; perhaps TRBD1 as D (5 bases). With 2 bases removed from V and 0 bases from J, the gap between germline ends came to 14 bases. The CDR3 is 17 amino acids. CDR1 and CDR2 from the germline V gene are MNHNS and SASEGT. The CDR3 DNA sequence: TGTGCCAGCAGTGAAATCGCAGGGTCGTATAGCAATCAGCCCCAGCATTTT. This codes for CASSEIAGSYSNQPQHF.

V usage is TRBV6-1 and J usage is TRBJ2-3, with 9 bases lining up with TRBD2. With V trimmed by 1 base and J by 7 bases, 12 bases remained unmatched. Germline loops: CDR1 MNHNS, CDR2 SASEGT. CDR3 length equals 17 residues. CDR3 in DNA: TGTGCCAGCAGTGAAGGTCGGCGGGGGGGCTGGAAGAATACGCAGTATTTT. Translating gives CASSEGRRGGWKNTQYF.

About this clone itself: At one end the junction does not follow the germline gene, possibly because of a read error. CDR3 sequence (DNA): TGTGTCAGCAGCTTTACAGGGTCCGGCGGGGAGCTGTTTTTT. Its translation: CVSSFTGSGGELFF. The gene calls are TRBV11-2 and TRBJ2-2; maybe TRBD1 (6 bases). CDR3 length: 14 amino acids. The germline V gene encodes CDR1 SGHAT and CDR2 FQNNGV.

V and J are TRBV5-6 and TRBJ2-7, with D maybe TRBD2 (6 bases). This CDR3 region has 13 residues. The germline gives CDR1 SGHDT, CDR2 YYEEEE. Trimming removed 7 bases from V and 2 bases from J, with 13 bases in between. CDR3 DNA sequence: TGTGCCAGCCGGGGGAGACAGACCTACGAGCAGTACTTC. This codes for CASRGRQTYEQYF. Looking up the rest from reference TRBV5-6 and TRBJ2-7 gives the full variable domain: DAGVTQSPTHLIKTRGQQVTLRCSPKSGHDTVSWYQQALGQGPQFIFQYYEEEERQRGNFPDRFSGHQFPNYSSELNVNALLLGDSALYLCASRGRQTYEQYFGPGTRLTVT.

The gene calls are TRBV7-2 and TRBJ2-1; 10 bases fit TRBD1. The CDR3 consists of 16 residues. Per the germline V gene, CDR1 is SGHTA and CDR2 is FQGNSA. V shed 6 bases, J shed 6 bases, and the junction held 11 bases outside the gene matches. The CDR3 protein is CASRLDAGQGFNEQFF. The CDR3 DNA reads TGTGCCAGCAGACTTGACGCGGGACAGGGGTTCAATGAGCAGTTCTTC.

The chain combines TRBV11-1 with TRBJ2-2; maybe TRBD2 (6 bases). Deletions cut 4 bases from V and 7 bases from J, with 10 bases between. CDR1 SGHAT and CDR2 FQDESV come from the germline V gene (reference sequence). CDR3 length equals 13 residues. CDR3 amino acids: CASSSGEHGELFF. CDR3 coding DNA: TGTGCCAGCAGCTCGGGAGAACACGGGGAGCTGTTTTTT.

The chain carries TRBV7-9 and TRBJ2-2, with TRBD1 matching 11 bases. The V segment lost 6 bases and the J segment 7 bases; nucleotides outside the gene matches: 7. CDR1 SEHNR and CDR2 FQNEAQ come from the germline V gene (reference sequence). The CDR3 spans 15 residues. In DNA, the CDR3 is TGTGCCAGCAGGTCCGGGACAGGGGGGTTCGGGGAGCTGTTTTTT. Amino acid sequence: CASRSGTGGFGELFF.

V and J are TRBV5-1 and TRBJ2-2; 10 nucleotides match TRBD2. Germline V gene data show CDR1 as SGHRS and CDR2 as YFSETQ. Trimming removed 2 bases from V and 1 base from J; junction bases left unmatched: 2. The CDR3 is 16 amino acids. CDR3 bases: TGCGCCAGCAGCTTCTCTAGCGGGGGGAACACCGGGGAGCTGTTTTTT. Its protein product is CASSFSSGGNTGELFF. Together with reference TRBV5-1 and TRBJ2-2, the CDR3 gives the full variable domain: KAGVTQTPRYLIKTRGQQVTLSCSPISGHRSVSWYQQTPGQGLQFLFEYFSETQRNKGNFPGRFSGRQFSNSRSEMNVSTLELGDSALYLCASSFSSGGNTGELFFGEGSRLTVL.

The rearrangement links TRBV27 to TRBJ2-7; D gene unclear. Trimming shortened V by 4 bases and J by 1 base, and 11 bases separated the two germline ends. Per germline, CDR1 MNHEY and CDR2 SMNVEV (reference sequence). The CDR3 spans 14 residues. CDR3 region: CASSWSDGSYEQYF. DNA for the CDR3: TGTGCCAGCAGTTGGAGCGACGGTTCCTACGAGCAGTACTTC.

The chain has TRBV19 and TRBJ1-3; tentatively, D is TRBD1 (6 bases). The CDR3 length is 16 residues. Germline V lookup: CDR1 LNHDA, CDR2 SQIVND (reference sequence). V lost 8 bases to trimming and J lost 0 bases, with 17 bases between them. The CDR3 DNA is TGTGCCAGTGGTTACAGGGCTGAGAACTCTGGAAACACCATATATTTT. It encodes CASGYRAENSGNTIYF.

This clone has only one observation. The chain links TRBV7-9 to TRBJ1-2; D perhaps matches TRBD1 (5 bases). Per germline, CDR1 SEHNR and CDR2 FQNEAQ (reference sequence). This CDR3 contains 15 residues. With 1 base removed from V and 7 bases from J, the gap between germline ends came to 16 bases. CDR3 bases: TGTGCCAGCAGCTTAGGGGAGGGGAAAGGCGCTGGCTACACCTTC. Protein product: CASSLGEGKGAGYTF.

J is TRBJ1-3 and V is TRBV19, with a weak D call TRBD1 (5 bases). The CDR3 spans 14 residues. Germline V CDR1 and CDR2: LNHDA, SQIVND (reference sequence). Trimming took 6 bases from V and 6 from J, leaving 15 bases between them. The CDR3 DNA sequence: TGTGCCAGTAGCCACCAGGGTGGCGAAAACACCATATATTTT. It translates to CASSHQGGENTIYF. Full variable domain (missing parts from reference TRBV19 and TRBJ1-3): DGGITQSPKYLFRKEGQNVTLSCEQNLNHDAMYWYRQDPGQGLRLIYYSQIVNDFQKGDIAEGYSVSREKKESFPLTVTSAQKNPTAFYLCASSHQGGENTIYFGEGSWLTVV.

This CDR3 reads CASSQGVGTEAFF. Here the CDR3 DNA reads TGCGCCAGCAGCCAAGGGGTGGGCACTGAAGCTTTCTTT. The chain carries TRBV4-3 and TRBJ1-1; D call uncertain. Germline V CDR1 and CDR2: LGHNA, YSLEER. CDR3 length equals 13 residues. Deletions cut 1 base from V and 4 bases from J, with 7 bases between.

V gene TRBV4-3 combines with J gene TRBJ2-3; unclear D gene. The CDR3 extends over 13 amino acids. Germline V lookup: CDR1 LGHNA, CDR2 YSLEER. The V gene lost 1 base and the J gene lost 1 base, with 3 bases spanning the gap. CDR3 bases: TGCGCCAGCAGCCAAGCGGGCACAGATACGCAGTATTTT. Residues: CASSQAGTDTQYF.

In this sample, this clone turned up once. The chain carries TRBV5-5 and TRBJ2-2, with 10 bases lining up with TRBD1. The CDR3 is 16 amino acids. The trim removed 0 bases at V and 2 bases at J, leaving 1 base unmatched. Germline loops: CDR1 SGHKS, CDR2 YYEKEE (reference sequence). In nucleotides, the CDR3 is TGTGCCAGCAGCTTGGGACAGGGGGCTAACACCGGGGAGCTGTTTTTT. Its protein product is CASSLGQGANTGELFF.

The rearrangement uses TRBV5-1 and TRBJ2-5, with D unresolved. Germline values: CDR1 SGHRS, CDR2 YFSETQ. Trimming took 3 bases from V and 5 from J, leaving 5 bases between them. CDR3 length: 11 amino acids. DNA for the CDR3: TGCGCCAGCAGCTCAAGGGAGACCCAGTACTTC. Residues: CASSSRETQYF.

CDR3 in DNA: TGTGCCAGCAGCGTAGGGGGACAATCGAATGAAAAACTGTTTTTT. It encodes CASSVGGQSNEKLFF. The V call is TRBV9, the J call TRBJ1-4; TRBD1 is a possible D gene (6 bases). This CDR3 region has 15 residues. Germline-derived CDR1 and CDR2 are SGDLS and YYNGEE. With 0 bases removed from V and 5 bases from J, the gap between germline ends came to 11 bases.

This clone was observed once. The chain has TRBV5-1 and TRBJ1-5, with no clear D. Germline assignment: CDR1 SGHRS and CDR2 YFSETQ. Trimming took off 4 bases at V and 2 bases at J, with 10 bases between the two ends. This CDR3 is 14 amino acids long. The CDR3 bases are TGCGCCAGCAGCAATGTTGGTGGCAATCAGCCCCAGCATTTT. This sequence encodes CASSNVGGNQPQHF.

The chain has TRBV11-2 and TRBJ2-1; unclear D gene. CDR1 SGHAT and CDR2 FQNNGV come from the germline V gene. The ends were cut back, 2 bases at V and 13 bases at J, with 15 bases in the middle. This CDR3 region has 13 residues. CDR3 region: CASSLTQVGIQFF. DNA for the CDR3: TGTGCCAGCAGCTTAACCCAGGTGGGGATACAGTTCTTC.